This TCR beta chain stems from a study of CD8+CD57+ T cells in acquired aplastic anemia. Study observations and caveats: The CD8+ Simpson's diversity of patients and controls was not significantly different. Patients and controls shared some 30 CD8+ CDR3 sequences, highly expressed in patients.

Turning to this clonotype: Its antigen is as yet unknown.

Patients who underwent sequencing had shown CD8+CD57+ cell expansion by flow cytometry. Trimming shortened V by 2 bases and J by 8 bases, and 10 bases separated the two germline ends. The germline V gene encodes CDR1 SGHDT and CDR2 YYEEEE. The CDR3 consists of 13 residues. The template for TCR beta VDJ and CDR3 sequence profiling was genomic DNA. TCRdb independently ran MiXCR on the reads; one entry per CDR3 protein. Seen here are roughly 160,000 distinct CDR3 sequences, roughly two thirds observed once, and the top ten hold 35% to 50%. This receptor was identified in a human donor with aplastic anemia. The chain is built from TRBV5-6 and TRBJ2-2, with D maybe TRBD1 (5 bases). The sample was sorted CD4+, CD8+, or CD8+CD57+ T cells (not recorded which) from PBMCs. The CDR3 here is CASSLTRQGELFF. Here the CDR3 DNA reads TGTGCCAGCAGCTTAACACGACAGGGGGAGCTGTTTTTT.